A single sample is the source of the 7 T cell receptor beta chains below, sequenced in a study of identical twins. TCRdb re-called the 5' RACE reads through MiXCR, storing one row per CDR3 protein. The sample has roughly 750,000 distinct CDR3 sequences; about 20% are singletons. The sample was also reused in another study, on T cells expressing NK-cell markers.

Sequenced input: PBMCs. These receptors all come from a woman between 18 and 30 years old in good health.

As to this clonotype: Given the absence of the conserved phenylalanine or tryptophan at the CDR3 end, a read error is likely. This chain connects TRBV20-1 to TRBJ2-5; TRBD1 matches 9 bases. The CDR3 contains 13 residues. Germline V gene sequence: CDR1 DFQATT, CDR2 SNEGSKA (reference sequence). Trimming at V came to 3 bases and at J to 5 bases, leaving 4 bases not matched to a gene. The CDR3 DNA follows: TGCAGTGCTAGTACAGGGGGCGTTGAGACCCAGTACTAC. It is translated as CSASTGGVETQYY.

This clonotype occurred a few times. This rearrangement joins TRBV20-1 to TRBJ2-7; D tentatively reads TRBD1 or TRBD2 (5 bases each). This CDR3 contains 13 residues. Germline V gives CDR1 DFQATT, CDR2 SNEGSKA (reference sequence). Deletions cut 6 bases from V and 2 bases from J, with 14 bases between. This CDR3 reads CSAHRDPTYEQYF. CDR3 in DNA: TGCAGTGCACACCGGGACCCTACCTACGAGCAGTACTTC.

The chain is built from TRBV5-1 and TRBJ2-5; D assignment may be TRBD1 or TRBD2 (5 bases each). Trimming took 5 bases from V and 4 from J, leaving 12 bases between them. CDR3 size: 13 residues. The germline V gene has CDR1 SGHRS and CDR2 YFSETQ. CDR3 coding DNA: TGCGCCAGCAGAGAGGGGTCGATAGAGACCCAGTACTTC. The encoded protein is CASREGSIETQYF.

This clonotype was counted a few times. The chain employs TRBV13 and TRBJ2-1; 10 positions match TRBD2. The length of the CDR3 is 16 residues. CDR1 is PRHDT, CDR2 FYEKMQ, per germline (reference sequence). V shed 5 bases and J 5 bases; nucleotides not matched to a gene: 9. In DNA, the CDR3 is TGTGCCAGCAGCCCCACCAGGACTAGCGGAGACAATGAGCAGTTCTTC. It is translated as CASSPTRTSGDNEQFF.

The rearrangement joins TRBV29-1 to TRBJ2-3; D gene unclear. From germline, CDR1 is SQVTM and CDR2 ANQGSEA. This CDR3 comprises 16 residues. Trimming removed 4 bases at V and 6 bases at J, with 23 bases between. CDR3 nucleotides: TGCAGCGTTGCCGGCGGACGGCTCCGTTGGACCGATACGCAGTATTTT. Its protein product is CSVAGGRLRWTDTQYF.

The CDR3 nucleotides read TGCAGCGCCGACATGGGACTAGCGCCAGATACGCAGTATTTT. This sequence encodes CSADMGLAPDTQYF. V gene TRBV29-1 combines with J gene TRBJ2-3; 10 nucleotides line up with TRBD2. The CDR3 extends over 14 amino acids. Germline CDR1 SQVTM, CDR2 ANQGSEA. Unmatched junction bases numbered 8, after V lost 7 bases and J lost 4 bases.

This clonotype has a handful of counts. This chain uses TRBV27 with TRBJ2-7, with 10 bases fitting TRBD2. Per the germline V gene, CDR1 is MNHEY and CDR2 is SMNVEV (reference sequence). The ends lost 1 base at V and 3 bases at J; junction bases unmatched: 3. This CDR3 is 15 amino acids long. CDR3 bases: TGTGCCAGCAGTTTATTAGCGGGAGGATTCTACGAGCAGTACTTC. Protein: CASSLLAGGFYEQYF.